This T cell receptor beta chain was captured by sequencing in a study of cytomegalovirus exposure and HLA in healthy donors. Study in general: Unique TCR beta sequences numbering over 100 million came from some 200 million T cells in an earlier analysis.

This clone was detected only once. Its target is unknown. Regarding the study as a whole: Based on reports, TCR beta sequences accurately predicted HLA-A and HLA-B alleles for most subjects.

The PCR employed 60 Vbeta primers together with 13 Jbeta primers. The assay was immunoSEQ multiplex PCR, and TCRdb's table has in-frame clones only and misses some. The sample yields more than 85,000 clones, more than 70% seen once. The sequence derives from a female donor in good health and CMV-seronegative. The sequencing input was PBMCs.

CDR3 residues: CASMLTGGVGGYTF. CDR3 in DNA: TGTGCCAGCATGTTGACAGGGGGCGTCGGTGGCTACACCTTC. V is TRBV27 and J is TRBJ1-2, with 10 nucleotides matching TRBD1. This CDR3 is built from 14 residues. CDR1 is MNHEY, CDR2 SMNVEV, per germline (reference sequence). V lost 7 bases to trimming and J lost 7 bases; unmatched junction nucleotides: 9.